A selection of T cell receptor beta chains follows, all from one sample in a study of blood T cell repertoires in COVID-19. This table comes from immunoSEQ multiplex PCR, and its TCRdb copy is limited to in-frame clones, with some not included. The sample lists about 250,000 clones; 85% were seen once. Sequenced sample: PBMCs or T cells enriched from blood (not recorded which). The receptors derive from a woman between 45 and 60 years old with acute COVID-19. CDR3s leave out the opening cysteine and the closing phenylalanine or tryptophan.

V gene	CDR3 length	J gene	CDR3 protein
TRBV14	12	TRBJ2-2	ASKARGLTGELF
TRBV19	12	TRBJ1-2	ASSMGYEGYGYT
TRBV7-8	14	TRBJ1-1	ASSESTGGSYTEAF
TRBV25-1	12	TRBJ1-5	ASSEPTGNQPQH
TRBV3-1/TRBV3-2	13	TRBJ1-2	ASSQDGQGSYGYT
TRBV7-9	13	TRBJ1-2	ASSLATEGNYGYT
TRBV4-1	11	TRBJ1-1	ASSQDRETEAF
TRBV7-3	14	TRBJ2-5	ASSSRGTGTGETQY
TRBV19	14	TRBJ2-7	ASSISPTGGAPEQY
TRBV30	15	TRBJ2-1	AWREPGRRSSYNEQF
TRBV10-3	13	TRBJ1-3	AISEADSSGNTIY
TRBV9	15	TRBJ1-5	ASKIARGVYSNQPQH
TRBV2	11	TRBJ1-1	ATGGRGNTEAF
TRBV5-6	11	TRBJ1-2	ASSLRRSSGYT
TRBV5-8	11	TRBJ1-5	ASSLPRGQPQH
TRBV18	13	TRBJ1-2	ASSGNRDSQNGYT
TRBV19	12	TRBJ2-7	ASSVRGLSYEQY
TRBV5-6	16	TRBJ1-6	ASSLGQGDGSYNSPLH
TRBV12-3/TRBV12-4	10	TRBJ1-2	ASTPGADGYT
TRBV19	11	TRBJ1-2	ASSIRVFYGYT
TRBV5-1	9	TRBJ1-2	ASSSSYGYT
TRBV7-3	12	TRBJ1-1	ASSPGGVNTEAF
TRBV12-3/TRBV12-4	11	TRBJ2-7	ASRGTGSHEQY
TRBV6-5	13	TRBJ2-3	ASIKSGGADNTQY
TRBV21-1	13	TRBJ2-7	ASSKGTGSSYEQY
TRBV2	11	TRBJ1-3	ASKAGAGDTIY
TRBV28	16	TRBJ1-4	ASSHQPGDIATNEKLF
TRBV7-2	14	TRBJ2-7	ASSPHVSSGNYEQY
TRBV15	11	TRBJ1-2	ATADGDVYGYT
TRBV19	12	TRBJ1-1	ASIPTALNTEAF
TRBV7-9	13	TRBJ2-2	ASSPRGQYTGELF
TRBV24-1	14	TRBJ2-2	ATSDSSRANTGELF
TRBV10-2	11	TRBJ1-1	ASSSLGNTEAF
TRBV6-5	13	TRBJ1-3	ASTQYDSSGNTIY
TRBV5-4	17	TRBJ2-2	ASSLAGLAGMQGTGELF
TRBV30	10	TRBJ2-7	AWTGASYEQY
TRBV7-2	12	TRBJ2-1	ASSSGGQGNEQF
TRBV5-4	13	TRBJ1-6	ASSSQGNYNSPLH
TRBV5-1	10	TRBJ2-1	ASSPEGNEQF
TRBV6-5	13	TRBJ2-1	ASLSPSGGYNEQF
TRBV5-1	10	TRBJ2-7	ASSSQGDEQY
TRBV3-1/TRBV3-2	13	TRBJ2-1	ASSQNTGNYNEQF
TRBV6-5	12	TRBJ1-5	ASAAGVVNQPQH
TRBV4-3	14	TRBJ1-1	ASSQGDRGYNTEAF
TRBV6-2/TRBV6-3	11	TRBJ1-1	ASTPGDRVEAF
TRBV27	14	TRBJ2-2	ASTYGQGAGTGELF
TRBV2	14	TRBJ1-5	ASSGQGQGLNQPQH
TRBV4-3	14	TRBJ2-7	ASSHRWRGAPYEQY
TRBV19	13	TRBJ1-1	ASSIGGEMNTEAF
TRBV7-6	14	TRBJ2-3	ASSFAGGPGTDTQY
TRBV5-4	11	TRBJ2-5	ASSKEQQETQY
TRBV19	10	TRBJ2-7	ARTDRPREQY
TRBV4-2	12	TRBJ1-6	ASSQDRGNSPLH
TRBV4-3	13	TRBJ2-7	ASSQQGTGGYEQY
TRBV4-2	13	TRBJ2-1	ASSQGSGAVNEQF
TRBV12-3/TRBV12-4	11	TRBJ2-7	ASNRGASYEQY